The 30 T cell receptor beta chains below come from one sample, sequenced in a study of T cell responses to AZD1222 COVID-19 vaccine. Assay used: immunoSEQ multiplex PCR; TCRdb lists only in-frame clones, some missing. Of some 150,000 clones listed, 90% to 95% are singletons. The starting material was peripheral blood, obtained on day 0 of AZD1222 vaccination. These receptors came from an adult in good health.

Here the CDR3 DNA reads TGTGCCAGCTCACCCGTGGACAGTCCAAGCAATCAGCCCCAGCATTTT. It is translated as CASSPVDSPSNQPQHF. This sequence joins TRBV18 and TRBJ1-5; D may be TRBD1 (6 bases). The CDR3 covers 16 residues. Germline V gene lookup returns CDR1 KGHSH and CDR2 LQKENI. V was pared by 3 bases and J by 1 base, with 13 bases between.

The rearrangement links TRBV19 to TRBJ1-6; D is undetermined. The CDR3 runs 14 residues. The ends were cut back, 3 bases at V and 8 bases at J, with 11 bases in the middle. Germline V CDR1 and CDR2: LNHDA, SQIVND (reference sequence). The CDR3 bases are TGTGCCAGTAGTATCCAGAGACAATATTCACCCCTCCACTTT. This gives the protein CASSIQRQYSPLHF.

Comments on this clone: Other nucleotide sequences in the sample specify the same CDR3. The chain combines TRBV6-4 with TRBJ2-2; a weak D match, TRBD1 (6 bases). Between the trimmed V and J ends, which lost 2 bases and 2 bases, there was a span of 6 bases. The germline CDR1 and CDR2 sequences are MRHNA and SNTAGT. The CDR3 is 14 amino acids. The CDR3 nucleotides are TGTGCCAGCAGTGACGGGACAAACACCGGGGAGCTGTTTTTT. The encoded protein is CASSDGTNTGELFF.

This clone was found once. The chain combines TRBV27 with TRBJ2-1, with TRBD2 matching 9 bases. V lost 5 bases and J lost 0; bases outside the gene matches: 5. CDR3 length: 16 residues. Germline CDR1 reads MNHEY; CDR2 reads SMNVEV (reference sequence). In DNA, the CDR3 is TGTGCCAGCAGTCGCAGTAGCGGGAGCTCCTACAATGAGCAGTTCTTC. Encoded protein: CASSRSSGSSYNEQFF.

This chain links TRBV6-5 with TRBJ2-3, with D maybe TRBD1 (6 bases). V lost 6 bases to trimming and J lost 2 bases, with 12 bases between them. The CDR3 runs to 14 residues. Germline lookup yields CDR1 MNHEY and CDR2 SVGAGI. The CDR3 DNA follows: TGTGCCAGCAGGTTACAGGGTTCCACAGATACGCAGTATTTT. It translates to CASRLQGSTDTQYF.

The CDR3 is CASSLGDKDQPQHF. The CDR3 bases are TGTGCCAGCAGCCTCGGGGACAAGGATCAGCCCCAGCATTTT. J is TRBJ1-5 and V is TRBV6-5; TRBD1 might be the D (6 bases). The germline CDR1 and CDR2 sequences are MNHEY and SVGAGI. The length of the CDR3 is 14 residues. Trimming shortened V by 6 bases and J by 5 bases, and 14 bases separated the two germline ends.

This chain joins TRBV19 and TRBJ1-4; 11 bases line up with TRBD1. The junction had 8 bases not matched to a gene; V was cut back by 4 bases and J by 7 bases. The CDR3 sequence is 16 residues long. Looked up from germline, CDR1 is LNHDA and CDR2 is SQIVND (reference sequence). The CDR3 DNA sequence: TGTGCCAGTAGTAAACGGACAGGGGGCACCTCTGAAAAACTGTTTTTT. Encoded protein: CASSKRTGGTSEKLFF.

This clone was detected once. CDR3 amino acids: CASSGSGNQPQHF. The CDR3 DNA sequence: TGTGCCAGCTCTGGAAGCGGGAATCAGCCCCAGCATTTT. The chain combines TRBV18 with TRBJ1-5; D is undetermined. Trimming took 6 bases from V and 4 from J, leaving 10 bases between them. Germline V gene lookup returns CDR1 KGHSH and CDR2 LQKENI. The CDR3 has 13 amino acids.

J is TRBJ2-2 and V is TRBV28; D gene uncertain. The CDR3 covers 14 residues. Germline CDR1 is MDHEN and CDR2 is SYDVKM. Trimming took off 6 bases at V and 10 bases at J, with 18 bases between the two ends. As DNA, the CDR3 is TGTGCCAGCAGACCCCCCGGCGCGTCAGTGGAGCTGTTTTTT. Amino acids: CASRPPGASVELFF.

This clone occurred a few times. The rearrangement links TRBV4-1 to TRBJ2-6; D is perhaps TRBD1 or TRBD2 (5 bases each). The V gene lost 4 bases and the J gene lost 4 bases, with 14 bases spanning the gap. The CDR3 sequence is 16 residues long. CDR1 is MGHRA, CDR2 YSYEKL, per germline. The CDR3 spells CASSPLGAGGANVLTF. DNA of the CDR3: TGCGCCAGCAGCCCGCTCGGGGCTGGGGGGGCCAACGTCCTGACTTTC.

The chain is built from TRBV6-5 and TRBJ2-7; the match to TRBD1 covers 12 bases. The CDR3 is made up of 15 amino acids. The germline V gene encodes CDR1 MNHEY and CDR2 SVGAGI. The V segment lost 5 bases and the J segment 3 bases; nucleotides outside the gene matches: 5. This CDR3 reads CASSTGDRGLYEQYF. The DNA of the CDR3 is TGTGCCAGCAGTACAGGGGACAGGGGGCTCTACGAGCAGTACTTC.

The table lists this clone with a count of one. The V and J genes are TRBV6-5 and TRBJ2-7; a weak D match, TRBD1 (6 bases). Germline CDR1 and CDR2: MNHEY and SVGAGI. V was clipped by 6 bases and J by 3 bases, with 12 bases between them. The CDR3 spans 13 residues. CDR3 sequence reads: CASSRDTYYEQYF. The CDR3 region has the DNA TGTGCCAGCAGCCGGGACACCTACTACGAGCAGTACTTC.

The chain is built from TRBV6-5 and TRBJ1-6, with a weak D call TRBD1 (6 bases). Germline V CDR1 and CDR2: MNHEY, SVGAGI. V shed 2 bases and J shed 9 bases, with 11 bases lying between them. This CDR3 is 14 amino acids long. CDR3 DNA: TGTGCCAGCAGTTACGTAACAGGGTCTTCACCCCTCCACTTT. This encodes CASSYVTGSSPLHF.

V is TRBV28 and J is TRBJ2-2; D gene ambiguous. Trimming shortened V by 7 bases and J by 1 base, and 7 bases separated the two germline ends. The V gene's germline CDR1 is MDHEN and CDR2 SYDVKM. CDR3 length: 13 amino acids. CDR3 protein: CASTPENTGELFF. CDR3 nucleotide sequence: TGTGCCAGCACCCCAGAGAACACCGGGGAGCTGTTTTTT.

This rearrangement joins TRBV19 to TRBJ2-1; tentative D call: TRBD2 (6 bases). The germline V and J ends were trimmed by 4 bases and 10 bases, with 17 bases remaining between them. Germline V gives CDR1 LNHDA, CDR2 SQIVND (reference sequence). This CDR3 spans 14 amino acids. The CDR3 protein is CASSNRETRLEQFF. The DNA of the CDR3 is TGTGCCAGTAGTAACCGGGAGACCCGATTGGAGCAGTTCTTC. Full variable domain (rest looked up from reference TRBV19 and TRBJ2-1): DGGITQSPKYLFRKEGQNVTLSCEQNLNHDAMYWYRQDPGQGLRLIYYSQIVNDFQKGDIAEGYSVSREKKESFPLTVTSAQKNPTAFYLCASSNRETRLEQFFGPGTRLTVL.

This sequence joins TRBV6-4 and TRBJ1-5; unclear D gene. Looked up from germline, CDR1 is MRHNA and CDR2 is SNTAGT. The V end was cut by 3 bases, the J end by 7 bases, with 16 bases between. The length of the CDR3 is 15 residues. The CDR3 here is CASSDSAGTGQPQHF. The CDR3 bases are TGTGCCAGCAGTGATTCTGCAGGAACCGGCCAGCCCCAGCATTTT.

V gene TRBV11-2 combines with J gene TRBJ2-7; the match to TRBD2 covers 7 bases. Losses at the gene ends were 4 bases for V and 3 bases for J; bases not matched to a gene: 6. Germline V gives CDR1 SGHAT, CDR2 FQNNGV. CDR3 length: 14 amino acids. The CDR3 DNA is TGTGCCAGCAGCTGGGCGGGGGAGGGCTACGAGCAGTACTTC. The encoded protein is CASSWAGEGYEQYF.

The gene calls are TRBV27 and TRBJ2-7; TRBD1 is a possible D gene (6 bases). The CDR3 runs to 15 residues. V dropped 0 bases and J dropped 3 bases, with 12 bases sitting between them. Germline CDR1 MNHEY, CDR2 SMNVEV (reference sequence). The CDR3 loop is CASSLSAGTLYEQYF. The CDR3 nucleotides read TGTGCCAGCAGTTTATCGGCCGGGACACTCTACGAGCAGTACTTC.

In its sample, this clone was seen once. This chain uses TRBV13 with TRBJ1-2; 7 bases agree with TRBD1. The germline gives CDR1 PRHDT, CDR2 FYEKMQ (reference sequence). This CDR3 contains 14 residues. The CDR3 coding sequence is TGTGCAACCGGGGCGACAGGGATATCCTATGGCTACACCTTC. This translates into CATGATGISYGYTF.

The chain has TRBV5-4 and TRBJ2-1; no clear D gene. The CDR3 is 14 amino acids. V was cut by 0 bases and J by 7 bases, with 11 bases left in between. Germline values: CDR1 SGHNT, CDR2 YYREEE (reference sequence). The CDR3 region is CASSLASGVNEQFF. The CDR3 region has the DNA TGTGCCAGCAGCTTGGCGAGTGGGGTTAATGAGCAGTTCTTC.

The V and J genes are TRBV27 and TRBJ2-6; D is unclear. This CDR3 is 14 amino acids long. Germline assignment: CDR1 MNHEY and CDR2 SMNVEV (reference sequence). V shed 2 bases and J shed 3 bases, with 5 bases lying between them. The CDR3 nucleotides read TGTGCCAGCAGTTTAGTTGTTGGGGCCAACGTCCTGACTTTC. Translation gives CASSLVVGANVLTF.

The rearrangement joins TRBV6-6 to TRBJ1-5; 11 bases are shared with TRBD1. This CDR3 comprises 21 residues. Trimming took 6 bases from V and 2 from J; bases not matched to a gene: 21. Germline loops: CDR1 MNHNY, CDR2 SVGAGI (reference sequence). CDR3 in amino acids: CASSPRTGGGLFGRGNQPQHF. CDR3 DNA sequence: TGTGCCAGCAGCCCAAGGACAGGGGGCGGATTATTCGGTCGGGGCAATCAGCCCCAGCATTTT.

The chain links TRBV5-6 to TRBJ1-6; no reliable D call. V dropped 4 bases and J dropped 6 bases, with 14 bases sitting between them. Germline loops: CDR1 SGHDT, CDR2 YYEEEE. The CDR3 is 15 residues long. The CDR3 protein is CASSPIHVFNSPLHF. The CDR3 region has the DNA TGTGCCAGCAGCCCTATTCACGTGTTTAATTCACCCCTCCACTTT. Full variable domain (missing parts from reference TRBV5-6 and TRBJ1-6): DAGVTQSPTHLIKTRGQQVTLRCSPKSGHDTVSWYQQALGQGPQFIFQYYEEEERQRGNFPDRFSGHQFPNYSSELNVNALLLGDSALYLCASSPIHVFNSPLHFGNGTRLTVT.

The rearrangement links TRBV6-5 to TRBJ2-5, with D maybe TRBD2 (5 bases). The length of the CDR3 is 15 residues. Deletions cut 9 bases from V and 5 bases from J, with 22 bases between. The germline gives CDR1 MNHEY, CDR2 SVGAGI. The CDR3 nucleotides are TGTGCCAGTTCCTCCTGGCCTATTAGCGAGGAGACCCAGTACTTC. Encoded protein: CASSSWPISEETQYF.

Note on this clone: A far larger clone is one nucleotide away, so this likely arose from a read error. The chain recombines TRBV5-8 with TRBJ2-7; D is ambiguous. Germline V gene sequence: CDR1 SGHTS, CDR2 YDEGEE. CDR3 length equals 11 residues. Trimming left V 2 bases short and J 2 bases short, with 2 bases between. CDR3 amino acids: CASSLAYEQYF. CDR3 sequence (DNA): TGTGCCAGCAGCTTAGCCTACGAGCAGTACTTC.

The genes are TRBV4-2 and TRBJ2-1; 8 positions match TRBD1. CDR1 is LGHNA, CDR2 YNFKEQ, per germline. The ends lost 4 bases at V and 6 bases at J; junction bases unmatched: 8. This CDR3 is 15 amino acids long. For the CDR3, the DNA is TGTGCCAGCAGCCGAAGGCCGGACAGGGCCAATGAGCAGTTCTTC. Translated: CASSRRPDRANEQFF.

The J gene is TRBJ1-5, the V gene TRBV30, with TRBD1 matching over 7 bases. CDR1 is GTSNPN, CDR2 SVGIG, per germline (reference sequence). Trimming removed 2 bases from V and 4 bases from J; junction bases left unmatched: 2. This CDR3 region has 13 residues. CDR3 residues: CAWSSGGNQPQHF. In nucleotides, the CDR3 is TGTGCCTGGAGTTCAGGGGGGAATCAGCCCCAGCATTTT.

This clone was seen a handful of times. The V and J genes are TRBV2 and TRBJ1-5; 8 bases agree with TRBD1. This CDR3 is built from 16 residues. Germline-derived CDR1 and CDR2 are SNHLY and FYNNEI. Trimming at V came to 6 bases and at J to 0 bases, leaving 7 bases not matched to a gene. The chain's CDR3 is CASRADRGYSNQPQHF. CDR3 coding DNA: TGTGCCAGCAGGGCCGACAGGGGATATAGCAATCAGCCCCAGCATTTT.

This clone was observed once. The genes are TRBV4-1 and TRBJ2-7; unclear D gene. The V gene's germline CDR1 is MGHRA and CDR2 YSYEKL. The length of the CDR3 is 14 residues. V shed 1 base and J shed 3 bases, with 10 bases lying between them. CDR3 sequence: CASSQGEGIYEQYF. CDR3 coding DNA: TGCGCCAGCAGCCAAGGGGAAGGGATCTACGAGCAGTACTTC.

The chain recombines TRBV7-9 with TRBJ2-3; tentative D call: TRBD1 (5 bases). Trimming removed 5 bases from V and 2 bases from J, with 17 bases in between. Germline V gives CDR1 SEHNR, CDR2 FQNEAQ (reference sequence). The CDR3 totals 16 residues. The CDR3 spells CASSPKLGHLTDTQYF. The CDR3 DNA reads as TGTGCCAGCAGCCCAAAACTCGGACACCTCACAGATACGCAGTATTTT.